The 8 T cell receptor beta chains below come from one sample, sequenced in a study of metastatic and nonmetastatic thyroid tumors. TCRdb reassembled clones from the PCR reads with MiXCR. Found here are about 49,000 clones, about 20% of them singletons; the top ten hold approximately 4%. Thyroid surgery was preceded by no treatment in any patient. The sequenced material came from blood. These receptors came from a female donor with papillary thyroid cancer or a benign thyroid nodule (not recorded which). Some clones in this sample may be carry-over from other donors' samples.

Details on this clone: Since the CDR3 does not end with the conserved phenylalanine or tryptophan, this likely comes from a read error. This rearrangement joins TRBV3-1 to TRBJ1-4; no clear D. The CDR3 length is 16 residues. Germline V gene data show CDR1 as LGHDT and CDR2 as YNNKEL (reference sequence). The CDR3 reads CASRQPDSTTNEKLFY. CDR3 DNA sequence: TGTGCCAGCCGCCAACCGGACTCAACAACTAATGAAAAACTGTTTTAT.

About this clone: A junction boundary mismatches the germline segment, possibly from a read error. The chain uses TRBV5-1 and TRBJ1-1; D may be TRBD1 (6 bases). The germline V gene has CDR1 SGHRS and CDR2 YFSETQ. The CDR3 has 15 amino acids. The CDR3 bases are TGCGCCAGCAGCTCCCAGGGGTCCCGGAACACTGGAGCTTCCTTT. As protein: CASSSQGSRNTGASF.

In regard to this clone: Being one base from a much bigger clone, this may be a read error. In nucleotides, the CDR3 is TGTGCCAGCAGTGACGCCGGTTCTCCTCCCGAAGAGACCCAGTACTTC. Residues: CASSDAGSPPEETQYF. The chain links TRBV2 to TRBJ2-5, with no clear D. Germline CDR1 is SNHLY and CDR2 is FYNNEI. Trimming stripped 3 bases from V and 3 bases from J, with 17 bases between. CDR3 length: 16 residues.

This clone was seen repeatedly, ten times or more. The gene calls are TRBV5-1 and TRBJ1-1; 7 bases are shared with TRBD1. The trim removed 4 bases at V and 1 base at J, leaving 4 bases unmatched. The CDR3 consists of 14 residues. Germline V lookup: CDR1 SGHRS, CDR2 YFSETQ. The CDR3 DNA reads TGCGCCAGCAGCCGGGGGACAGCGAACACTGAAGCTTTCTTT. Residues: CASSRGTANTEAFF.

Ten or more counts support this clone. J is TRBJ2-3 and V is TRBV7-8; TRBD2 matches at 7 bases. The CDR3 covers 14 residues. Germline V CDR1 and CDR2: SGHVS, FQNEAQ. The J segment lost 6 bases and the V segment lost 5 bases, leaving 8 bases of the junction unmatched. As DNA, the CDR3 is TGTGCCAGCAGCCCCCGGGACTACCCTGATACGCAGTATTTT. Translating gives CASSPRDYPDTQYF.

This clone was detected many times. Additional DNA sequences in this sample encode the identical CDR3. This chain uses TRBV28 with TRBJ2-5; a weak D match, TRBD2 (7 bases). The CDR3 totals 14 residues. Trimming removed 8 bases at V and 1 base at J, with 14 bases between. The germline V gene encodes CDR1 MDHEN and CDR2 SYDVKM. The CDR3 spells CASLRGGAQETQYF. Written as DNA, the CDR3 is TGTGCCAGCCTGAGAGGGGGGGCCCAAGAGACCCAGTACTTC.

This clone rates as medium-sized. The chain carries TRBV5-1 and TRBJ1-5; the match to TRBD1 covers 9 bases. The CDR3 spans 15 residues. After removal of 4 bases from V and 2 bases from J, the junction contained 4 bases not matched to a gene. CDR1 and CDR2 from the germline V gene are SGHRS and YFSETQ. This CDR3 is CASSLTGGGNQPQHF. The CDR3 bases are TGCGCCAGCAGCCTAACAGGGGGCGGCAATCAGCCCCAGCATTTT.

This clone appeared many times. The J gene is TRBJ2-1, the V gene TRBV20-1; 13 bases agree with TRBD2. With V trimmed by 6 bases and J by 6 bases, 8 bases remained unmatched. The CDR3 length is 15 residues. In germline, CDR1 is DFQATT, CDR2 SNEGSKA (reference sequence). This CDR3 is CSAQGRTSGSNEQFF. CDR3 DNA: TGCAGTGCCCAAGGACGGACTAGCGGGAGCAATGAGCAGTTCTTC.